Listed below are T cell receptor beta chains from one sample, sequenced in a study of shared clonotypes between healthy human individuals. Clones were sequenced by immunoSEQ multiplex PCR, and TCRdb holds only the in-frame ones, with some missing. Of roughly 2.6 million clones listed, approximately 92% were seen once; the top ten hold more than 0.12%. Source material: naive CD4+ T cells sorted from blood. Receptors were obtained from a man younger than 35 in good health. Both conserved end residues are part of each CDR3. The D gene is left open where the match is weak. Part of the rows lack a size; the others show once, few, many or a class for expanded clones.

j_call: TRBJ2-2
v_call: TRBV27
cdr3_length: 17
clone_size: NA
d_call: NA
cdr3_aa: CASSLSGGPLYTGELFF
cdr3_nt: TGTGCCAGCAGTTTATCTGGCGGTCCCCTTTACACCGGGGAGCTGTTTTTT

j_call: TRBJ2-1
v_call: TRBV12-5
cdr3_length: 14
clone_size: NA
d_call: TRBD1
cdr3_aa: CASGTGQGNNEQFF
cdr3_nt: TGTGCTAGTGGTACTGGACAGGGGAACAATGAGCAGTTCTTC

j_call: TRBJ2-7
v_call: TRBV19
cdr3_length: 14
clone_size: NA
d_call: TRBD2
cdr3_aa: CASSLGLASYEQYF
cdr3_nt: TGTGCCAGTAGTTTGGGACTAGCCTCCTACGAGCAGTACTTC

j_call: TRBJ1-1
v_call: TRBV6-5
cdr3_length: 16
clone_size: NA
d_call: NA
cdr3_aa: CASSYDSQYPNTEAFF
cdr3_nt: TGTGCCAGCAGTTACGACAGTCAATACCCGAACACTGAAGCTTTCTTT

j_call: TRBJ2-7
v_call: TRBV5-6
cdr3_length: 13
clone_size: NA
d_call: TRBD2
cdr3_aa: CASTSGRASRQYF
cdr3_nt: TGTGCCAGCACAAGCGGGAGGGCATCTAGGCAGTACTTC

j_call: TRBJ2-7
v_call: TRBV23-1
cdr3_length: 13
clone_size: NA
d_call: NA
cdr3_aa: CASSHLYLYEQYF
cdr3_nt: TGCGCCAGCAGTCATCTCTACTTATACGAGCAGTACTTC

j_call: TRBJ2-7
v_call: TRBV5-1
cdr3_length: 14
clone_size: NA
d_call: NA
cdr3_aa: CASSLEAGHYEQYF
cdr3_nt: TGCGCCAGCAGCTTAGAGGCCGGCCACTACGAGCAGTACTTC

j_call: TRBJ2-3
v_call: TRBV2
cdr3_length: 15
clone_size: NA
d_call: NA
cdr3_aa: CASSEWQVDADTQYF
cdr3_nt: TGTGCCAGCAGTGAATGGCAGGTGGACGCAGATACGCAGTATTTT

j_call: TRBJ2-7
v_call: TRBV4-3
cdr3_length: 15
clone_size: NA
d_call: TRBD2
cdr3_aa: CASSPGTSGSVEQYF
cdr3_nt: TGCGCCAGCAGCCCGGGGACTAGCGGGAGTGTCGAGCAGTACTTC

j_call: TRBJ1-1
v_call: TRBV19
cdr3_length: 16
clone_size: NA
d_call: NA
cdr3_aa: CASRSGTFFMNTEAFF
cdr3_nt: TGTGCCAGTAGATCAGGGACCTTTTTCATGAACACTGAAGCTTTCTTT

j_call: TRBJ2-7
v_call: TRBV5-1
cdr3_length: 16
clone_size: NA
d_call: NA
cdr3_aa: CASSLARTGSSYEQYF
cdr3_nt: TGCGCCAGCAGCTTGGCCAGAACAGGGAGCTCCTACGAGCAGTACTTC

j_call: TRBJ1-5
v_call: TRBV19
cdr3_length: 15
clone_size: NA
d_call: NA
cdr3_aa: CASSIIQPSNQPQHF
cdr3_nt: TGTGCCAGTAGTATTATCCAGCCTAGCAATCAGCCCCAGCATTTT

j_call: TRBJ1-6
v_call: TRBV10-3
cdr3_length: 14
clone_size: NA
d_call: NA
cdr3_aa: CAISELGKDSPLHF
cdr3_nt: TGTGCCATCAGTGAGTTAGGGAAGGATTCACCCCTCCACTTT

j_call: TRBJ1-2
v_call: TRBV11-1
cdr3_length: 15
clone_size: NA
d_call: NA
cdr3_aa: CASSAYLGDDYGYTF
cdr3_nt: TGTGCCAGCAGCGCATACCTGGGGGATGACTATGGCTACACCTTC

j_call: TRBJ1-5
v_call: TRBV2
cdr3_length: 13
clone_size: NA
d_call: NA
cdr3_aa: CASLQGLGQPQHF
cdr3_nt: TGTGCCAGCTTGCAGGGATTAGGACAGCCCCAGCATTTT

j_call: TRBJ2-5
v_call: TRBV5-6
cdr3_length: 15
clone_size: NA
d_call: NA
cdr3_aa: CASSQVPDYQETQYF
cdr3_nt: TGTGCCAGCAGCCAAGTACCGGACTACCAAGAGACCCAGTACTTC

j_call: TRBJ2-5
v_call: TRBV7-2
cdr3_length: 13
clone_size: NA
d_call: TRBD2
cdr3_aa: CASSSGGSETQYF
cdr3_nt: TGTGCCAGCAGCTCGGGAGGTTCGGAGACCCAGTACTTC

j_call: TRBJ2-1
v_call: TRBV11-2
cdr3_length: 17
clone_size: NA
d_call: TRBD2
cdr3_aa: CASSLDHSGGQCNEQFF
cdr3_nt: TGTGCCAGCAGCTTAGATCACAGCGGGGGCCAATGCAATGAGCAGTTCTTC

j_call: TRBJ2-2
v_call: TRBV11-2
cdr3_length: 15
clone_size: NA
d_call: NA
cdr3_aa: CASSLGQGNTGELFF
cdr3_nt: TGTGCCAGCAGCTTAGGGCAGGGGAACACCGGGGAGCTGTTTTTT

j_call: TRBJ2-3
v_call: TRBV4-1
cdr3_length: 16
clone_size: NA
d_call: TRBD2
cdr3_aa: CASSQLIAGFTDTQYF
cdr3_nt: TGCGCCAGCAGCCAACTGATAGCGGGGTTCACAGATACGCAGTATTTT

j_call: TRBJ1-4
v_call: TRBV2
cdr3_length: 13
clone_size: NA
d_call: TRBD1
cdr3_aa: CASSDVGGQKLFF
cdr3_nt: TGTGCCAGCAGTGATGTAGGGGGCCAAAAACTGTTTTTT

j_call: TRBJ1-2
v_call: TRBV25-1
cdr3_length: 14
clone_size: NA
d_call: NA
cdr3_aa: CASSEYGGLGGYTF
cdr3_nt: TGTGCCAGCAGTGAATATGGGGGGCTAGGTGGCTACACCTTC

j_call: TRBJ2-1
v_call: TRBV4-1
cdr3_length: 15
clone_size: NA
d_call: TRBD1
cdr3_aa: CASSQPRDRNNEQFF
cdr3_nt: TGCGCCAGCAGCCAGCCCCGGGACAGAAACAATGAGCAGTTCTTC

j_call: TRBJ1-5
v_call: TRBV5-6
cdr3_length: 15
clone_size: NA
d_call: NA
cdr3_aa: CASSRLWGGSQPQHF
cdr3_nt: TGTGCCAGCAGTCGACTTTGGGGGGGAAGTCAGCCCCAGCATTTT

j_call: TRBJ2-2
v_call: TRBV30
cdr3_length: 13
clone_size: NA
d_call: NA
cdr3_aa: CAWRIDVIGELFF
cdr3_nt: TGTGCCTGGAGAATTGACGTTATCGGGGAGCTGTTTTTT

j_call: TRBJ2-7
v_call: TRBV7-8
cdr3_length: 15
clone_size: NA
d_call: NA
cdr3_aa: CASSAGAVASYEQYF
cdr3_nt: TGTGCCAGCAGCGCCGGAGCGGTAGCATCTTACGAGCAGTACTTC

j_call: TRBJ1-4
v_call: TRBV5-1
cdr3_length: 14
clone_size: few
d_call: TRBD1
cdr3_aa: CASSQTGGNEKLFF
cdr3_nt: TGCGCCAGCAGCCAGACAGGGGGCAATGAAAAACTGTTTTTT

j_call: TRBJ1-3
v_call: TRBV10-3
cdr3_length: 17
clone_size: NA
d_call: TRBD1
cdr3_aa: CAISDDRVESSGNTIYF
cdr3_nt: TGTGCCATCAGTGATGACAGGGTGGAATCCTCTGGAAACACCATATATTTT

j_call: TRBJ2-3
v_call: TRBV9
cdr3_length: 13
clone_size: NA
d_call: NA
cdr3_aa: CASSPTGGDTQYF
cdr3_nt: TGTGCCAGCAGCCCAACGGGTGGAGATACGCAGTATTTT

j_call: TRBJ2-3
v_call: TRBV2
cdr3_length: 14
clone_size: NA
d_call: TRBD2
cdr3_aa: CASSLTSGTDTQYF
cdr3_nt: TGTGCCAGCAGCCTGACTAGCGGGACAGATACGCAGTATTTT